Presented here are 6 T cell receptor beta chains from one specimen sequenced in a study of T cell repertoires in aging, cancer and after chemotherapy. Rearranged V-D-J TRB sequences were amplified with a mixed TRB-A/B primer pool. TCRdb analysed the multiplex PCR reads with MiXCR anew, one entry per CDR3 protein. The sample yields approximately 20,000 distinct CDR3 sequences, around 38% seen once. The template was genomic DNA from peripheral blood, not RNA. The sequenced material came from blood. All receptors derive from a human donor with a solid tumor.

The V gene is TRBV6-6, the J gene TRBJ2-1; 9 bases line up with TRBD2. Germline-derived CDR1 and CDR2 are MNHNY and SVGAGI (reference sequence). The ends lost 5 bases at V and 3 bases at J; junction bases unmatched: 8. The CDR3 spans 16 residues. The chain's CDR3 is CASSKTTAGGYNEQFF. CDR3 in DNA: TGTGCCAGCAGTAAAACTACAGCGGGAGGCTACAATGAGCAGTTCTTC.

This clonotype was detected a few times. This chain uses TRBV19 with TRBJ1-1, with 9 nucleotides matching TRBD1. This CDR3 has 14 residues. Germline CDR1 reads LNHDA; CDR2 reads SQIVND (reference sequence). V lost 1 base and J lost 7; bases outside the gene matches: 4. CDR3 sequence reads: CASSIGTGALEAFF. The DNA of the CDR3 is TGTGCCAGTAGTATAGGGACAGGGGCCCTTGAAGCTTTCTTT.

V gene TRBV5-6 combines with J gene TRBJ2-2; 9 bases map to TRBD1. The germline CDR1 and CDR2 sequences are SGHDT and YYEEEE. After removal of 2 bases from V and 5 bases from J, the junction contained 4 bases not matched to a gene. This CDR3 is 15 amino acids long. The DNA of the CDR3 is TGTGCCAGCAGCTTTGGGACAGGGCGAACCGGGGAGCTGTTTTTT. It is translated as CASSFGTGRTGELFF.

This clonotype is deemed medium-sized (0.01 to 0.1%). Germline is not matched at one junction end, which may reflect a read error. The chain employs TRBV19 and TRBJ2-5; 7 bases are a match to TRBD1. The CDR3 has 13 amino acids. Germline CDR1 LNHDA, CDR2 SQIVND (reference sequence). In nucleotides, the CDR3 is TGTGCCAGTAGTGTAGACAGGGACGGGACCCAGTACTTC. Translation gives CASSVDRDGTQYF.

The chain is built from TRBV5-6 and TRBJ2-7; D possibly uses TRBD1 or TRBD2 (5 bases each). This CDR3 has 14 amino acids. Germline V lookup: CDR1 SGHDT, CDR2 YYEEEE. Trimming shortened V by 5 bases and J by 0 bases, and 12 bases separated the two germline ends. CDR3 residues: CASSLNGASYEQYF. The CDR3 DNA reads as TGTGCCAGCAGTTTAAACGGGGCCTCCTACGAGCAGTACTTC.

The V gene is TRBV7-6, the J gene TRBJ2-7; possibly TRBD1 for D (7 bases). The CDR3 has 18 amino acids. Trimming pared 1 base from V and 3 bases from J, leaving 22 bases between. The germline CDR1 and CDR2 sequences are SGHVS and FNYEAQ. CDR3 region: CASSLGAGGRDTGYEQYF. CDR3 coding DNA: TGTGCCAGCAGCTTAGGGGCAGGGGGGCGGGACACTGGCTACGAGCAGTACTTC.